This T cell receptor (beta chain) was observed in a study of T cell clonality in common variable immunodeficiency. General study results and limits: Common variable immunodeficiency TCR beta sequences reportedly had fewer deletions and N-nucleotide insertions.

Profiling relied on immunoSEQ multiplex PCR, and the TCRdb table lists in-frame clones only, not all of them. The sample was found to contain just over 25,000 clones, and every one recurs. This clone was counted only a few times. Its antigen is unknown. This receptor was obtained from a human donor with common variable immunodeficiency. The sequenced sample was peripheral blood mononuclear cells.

The CDR3 protein is CASSEREGGTDTQYF. The part of the CDR3 DNA that was read is TGTGCCAGCAGTGAGCGGGAGGGCGGCACAGATACG. The genes are TRBV2 and TRBJ2-3; the match to TRBD2 covers 9 bases. From the germline J gene comes the end of the CDR3, since the read stops 3 residues before it. The CDR3 consists of 15 residues. The V segment lost 3 bases and the J segment 1 base; nucleotides outside the gene matches: 2. Germline CDR1 and CDR2: SNHLY and FYNNEI.